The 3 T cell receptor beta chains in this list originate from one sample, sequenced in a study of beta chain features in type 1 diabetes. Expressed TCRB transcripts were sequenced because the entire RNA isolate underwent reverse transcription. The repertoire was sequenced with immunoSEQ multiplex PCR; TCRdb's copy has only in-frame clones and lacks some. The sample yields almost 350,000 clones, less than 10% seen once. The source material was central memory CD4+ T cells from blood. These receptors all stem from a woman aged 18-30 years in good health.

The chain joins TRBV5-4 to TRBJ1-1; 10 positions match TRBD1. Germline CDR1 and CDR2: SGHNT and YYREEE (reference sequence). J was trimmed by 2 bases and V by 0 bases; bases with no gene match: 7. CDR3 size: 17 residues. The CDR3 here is CASSLGGDRGYNTEAFF. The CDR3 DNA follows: TGTGCCAGCAGCTTGGGCGGGGACAGGGGATATAACACTGAAGCTTTCTTT.

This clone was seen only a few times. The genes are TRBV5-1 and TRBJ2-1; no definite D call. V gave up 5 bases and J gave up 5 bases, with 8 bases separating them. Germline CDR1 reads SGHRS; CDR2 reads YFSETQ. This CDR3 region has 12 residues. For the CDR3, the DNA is TGCGCCAGCAGGGCGGCCAACAATGAGCAGTTCTTC. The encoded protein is CASRAANNEQFF. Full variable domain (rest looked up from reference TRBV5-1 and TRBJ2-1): KAGVTQTPRYLIKTRGQQVTLSCSPISGHRSVSWYQQTPGQGLQFLFEYFSETQRNKGNFPGRFSGRQFSNSRSEMNVSTLELGDSALYLCASRAANNEQFFGPGTRLTVL.

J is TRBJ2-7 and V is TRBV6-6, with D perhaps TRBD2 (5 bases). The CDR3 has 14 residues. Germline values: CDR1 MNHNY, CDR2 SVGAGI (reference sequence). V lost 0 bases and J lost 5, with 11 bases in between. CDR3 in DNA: TGTGCCAGCAGTTACTCGAGGGAGATCCACGAGCAGTACTTC. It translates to CASSYSREIHEQYF.